These T cell receptor beta chains were read from a single sample in a study of blood T cell repertoires in COVID-19. Repertoires were generated with immunoSEQ multiplex PCR, while TCRdb's copy carries only in-frame clones and drops some. The sample shows fewer than 250,000 clones, approximately 85% of them seen only once. Sequenced material: peripheral blood. All receptors derive from a woman in her 70s with acute or convalescent COVID-19. CDR3s include the opening cysteine and the closing phenylalanine or tryptophan. The D gene is left open where the match is weak. Size is stated for part of the rows, as once, few or many counts, or as a class when the clone is expanded.

CDR3nt,CDR3aa,v_gene,abundance,j_gene,d_gene
TGTGCCAGCAGCTTAGCTCCGAACACCGGGGAGCTGTTTTTT,CASSLAPNTGELFF,TRBV11-2,NA,TRBJ2-2,NA
TGTGCCAGCAGCCCAGCTCACTCTCCGAGGGTCGATACGCAGTATTTT,CASSPAHSPRVDTQYF,TRBV7-6,NA,TRBJ2-3,NA
TGTGCCAGTAATAATTTCAAGGGGGAGCCCCAGCATTTT,CASNNFKGEPQHF,TRBV19,NA,TRBJ1-5,NA
TGTGCCAGCAGTTTGCAGGTGCCTTCGACCCAGCATTTT,CASSLQVPSTQHF,TRBV28,NA,TRBJ1-5,NA
TGTGCCAGCAGTTTTACCTCCCTGACAGGGGAGCTGTTCTTT,CASSFTSLTGELFF,TRBV27,NA,TRBJ2-2,TRBD1
TGTGCCAGCATGACGGACAGGGGCGGCAATGAGCAGTTCTTC,CASMTDRGGNEQFF,TRBV2,few,TRBJ2-1,TRBD1
TGTGCCAGCAGTAGTGGACAGGGAGGGGGCTACACCTTC,CASSSGQGGGYTF,TRBV27,NA,TRBJ1-2,TRBD1
TGTGCCAGCAGCTCGGGGGGACGGGGCAATGAAAAACTGTTTTTT,CASSSGGRGNEKLFF,TRBV6-2/TRBV6-3,NA,TRBJ1-4,NA
TGTGCCAGTAGCCCTGCTAGCGGGGGGCAGGAGACCCAGTACTTC,CASSPASGGQETQYF,TRBV19,once,TRBJ2-5,TRBD2
TGTGCCAGCAGTTCTACAGGGAATCAGCCCCAGCATTTT,CASSSTGNQPQHF,TRBV6-5,few,TRBJ1-5,NA
TGCGCCAGCAGCGTGATGACAGGGGTGCCGGGTGGCTACACCTTC,CASSVMTGVPGGYTF,TRBV5-1,NA,TRBJ1-2,TRBD1
TGTGCCAGCAGACAGGGGACTTACTACGAGCAGTACTTC,CASRQGTYYEQYF,TRBV11-2,NA,TRBJ2-7,NA
TGTGCCAGCAGCTTATTTGGGCTGGGAGAGACCCAGTACTTC,CASSLFGLGETQYF,TRBV7-2,NA,TRBJ2-5,NA
TGTGCCAGCAGCCAGGGGACCTTCTACGAGCAGTACTTC,CASSQGTFYEQYF,TRBV7-2,NA,TRBJ2-7,NA
TGTGCCAGCAGTCAGAGCGGGCCCCAGCATTTT,CASSQSGPQHF,TRBV12-3/TRBV12-4,NA,TRBJ1-5,NA
TGTGCCAGCAGCCAATCGGTGGACAGTAGGGAGACCCAGTACTTC,CASSQSVDSRETQYF,TRBV16,few,TRBJ2-5,NA
TGTGCCAGCACCTGGGACTCTCTTAACACCGGGGAGCTGTTTTTT,CASTWDSLNTGELFF,TRBV2,NA,TRBJ2-2,NA
TGTGCCAGCAGCCCCCCACAGGGAACTGAAGCTTTCTTT,CASSPPQGTEAFF,TRBV5-4,once,TRBJ1-1,NA
TGTGCCAGCAGCCCTGGACTAGCGGGGGTTGAGACCCAGTACTTC,CASSPGLAGVETQYF,TRBV28,NA,TRBJ2-5,TRBD2
TGTGCCAGCTCACCGTCCCTATTTTACGAGCAGTACTTC,CASSPSLFYEQYF,TRBV18,NA,TRBJ2-7,NA
TGTGCCAGCAGCCCGATAAGACCTGGGGCAGTCTATCAGCCCCAGCATTTT,CASSPIRPGAVYQPQHF,TRBV7-2,NA,TRBJ1-5,NA
TGTGCCAGCAGTACCGGGACAGAGAACACCATATATTTT,CASSTGTENTIYF,TRBV12-3/TRBV12-4,NA,TRBJ1-3,TRBD1
TGTGCCAGCAGGCAAGACAGGAACCCCAATCAGCCCCAGCATTTT,CASRQDRNPNQPQHF,TRBV2,NA,TRBJ1-5,NA
TGTGCCAGCAGTGAAGAGACAGCCGGAACGACGAATGAAAAACTGTTTTTT,CASSEETAGTTNEKLFF,TRBV25-1,NA,TRBJ1-4,NA
TGTGCCAGCTCGTCGACAGGGGGGTCGAACACCGGGGAGCTGTTTTTT,CASSSTGGSNTGELFF,TRBV18,NA,TRBJ2-2,TRBD1
TGTGCCAGCCGAGGACAGCTCAATCAGCCCCAGCATTTT,CASRGQLNQPQHF,TRBV2,once,TRBJ1-5,NA
TGTGCCAGCAGCTTTGGCGGGGCCCCGGAGACCCAGTACTTC,CASSFGGAPETQYF,TRBV5-4,few,TRBJ2-5,NA
TGTGCCAGTAGCCGTGACAGGGGTCAGCCCCAGCATTTT,CASSRDRGQPQHF,TRBV19,NA,TRBJ1-5,TRBD1
TGTGCCAGTAGCATTTTCCCATTGCGGAGAGAAGCTTTCTTT,CASSIFPLRREAFF,TRBV19,NA,TRBJ1-1,NA
TGTGCCAGCGGAAAACAGGGGTGGTTTGGTCAGCCCCAGCATTTT,CASGKQGWFGQPQHF,TRBV21-1,NA,TRBJ1-5,NA
TGTGCCAGCATCCCGGGACAGTCACATAATTCACCCCTCCACTTT,CASIPGQSHNSPLHF,TRBV2,NA,TRBJ1-6,TRBD1
TGTGCCAGCAGTGCCGACAGGGGCGAGGCCAACGTCCTGACTTTC,CASSADRGEANVLTF,TRBV2,once,TRBJ2-6,TRBD1
TGTGCCAGCGCTGAACAGGGGGCAACTAATGAAAAACTGTTTTTT,CASAEQGATNEKLFF,TRBV2,NA,TRBJ1-4,TRBD1
TGTGCCAGCAGCTTAGCAACAGGCAGCTACGAGCAGTACTTC,CASSLATGSYEQYF,TRBV7-9,few,TRBJ2-7,NA
TGCAGCGTTGAACGGCTGGGAGATGGCTACACCTTC,CSVERLGDGYTF,TRBV29-1,once,TRBJ1-2,NA
TGTGCCAGCAGTTTAGCGGTGGTCAATGAGCAGTTCTTC,CASSLAVVNEQFF,TRBV13,few,TRBJ2-1,NA
TGCGCCAGCAGCCAAGATAGGACCAGGGGTGATGAAGCTTTCTTT,CASSQDRTRGDEAFF,TRBV4-1,NA,TRBJ1-1,NA
TGCGCCAGCAGCCCGGGACAGGGTCGGTCACCCCTCCACTTT,CASSPGQGRSPLHF,TRBV5-1,NA,TRBJ1-6,TRBD1
TGCGCCAGCAGCCAAGATTTCAGCAGTGCAGGGGGCAGCGAGCAGTACTTC,CASSQDFSSAGGSEQYF,TRBV4-1,NA,TRBJ2-7,TRBD1
TGTGCCAGCTCACCAGCGGCGGGGGCCACCTCCTACAATGAGCAGTTCTTC,CASSPAAGATSYNEQFF,TRBV18,once,TRBJ2-1,NA
TGTGCCAGTTCACTTACGGCGATTAGCGGGGGGACGTACCAAGAGACCCAGTACTTC,CASSLTAISGGTYQETQYF,TRBV19,NA,TRBJ2-5,TRBD2
TGTGCCAGCAGCTTGTTGTCGGACTATGGCTACACCTTC,CASSLLSDYGYTF,TRBV5-6,NA,TRBJ1-2,NA
TGTGCCAGCAGTCTCTGGGCAGGGGGCTACACCTTC,CASSLWAGGYTF,TRBV28,NA,TRBJ1-2,NA